The source of this T cell receptor (beta chain) is a study of CD8 T cells in Susac syndrome. Random hexamers primed reverse transcription of roughly 0.45 to 1 ug RNA. MiXCR, run by TCRdb on the immunoSEQ multiplex PCR reads, gives a single entry per CDR3 protein. There are 150,000 to 200,000 distinct CDR3 sequences in the sample; under 95% occur only once, and 0.1% lies in the top ten. The TEMRA cells underwent FACS enrichment, while the CD8+ and CD4+ T cells underwent negative isolation. Per germline, CDR1 SGHTA and CDR2 FQGNSA. The ends were cut back, 0 bases at V and 4 bases at J, with 4 bases in the middle. The CDR3 contains 13 residues.

V gene TRBV7-2 combines with J gene TRBJ1-5; D is uncertain. The receptor was isolated from a human donor in good health. Sequencing input: CD4+ T cells from PBMCs. The CDR3 DNA sequence: TGTGCCAGCAGCTTAGCCCTAAATCAGCCCCAGCATTTT. Translating gives CASSLALNQPQHF.